Listed here are 8 T cell receptor beta chains from one sample, sequenced in a study of T cells in Graves' hyperthyroidism and ophthalmopathy. Authors of the study amplified TCR beta CDR3 regions from RNA transcripts. First-round RT-PCR of the TCR CDR3 relied on the HTBI primer set. TCRdb used MiXCR to reprocess the multiplex PCR reads, holding one entry per CDR3 protein. The sample holds hundreds of thousands of distinct CDR3 sequences, less than 15% seen once. The sample taken for sequencing was blood. The receptors shown here come from a woman aged 18-35 years with Graves' hyperthyroidism.

This clonotype occurred many times. Written as DNA, the CDR3 is TGTGCCAGCTCGAACTTCAGGGGCTACACCTTC. Its translation is CASSNFRGYTF. This chain uses TRBV27 with TRBJ1-2; the D is unclear. Germline loops: CDR1 MNHEY, CDR2 SMNVEV (reference sequence). V dropped 8 bases and J dropped 8 bases, with 12 bases sitting between them. The CDR3 consists of 11 residues.

This clonotype was seen many times. The CDR3 is CASSLFRDTEAFF. The DNA for the CDR3 is TGTGCCAGCAGCCTCTTTCGGGACACTGAAGCTTTCTTT. The genes are TRBV12-3 or TRBV12-4 and TRBJ1-1; D unresolved. V was clipped by 6 bases and J by 3 bases, with 11 bases between them. This CDR3 region has 13 residues.

The sample holds one count of this clonotype. V usage is TRBV19 and J usage is TRBJ1-4; no firm D call. Germline CDR1 LNHDA, CDR2 SQIVND (reference sequence). The CDR3 has 13 residues. The ends were cut back, 7 bases at V and 4 bases at J, with 10 bases in the middle. The CDR3 nucleotides read TGTGCCAGTATTGCCGGTTATAATGAAAAACTGTTTTTT. This gives the protein CASIAGYNEKLFF.

This clonotype was detected ten times or more. V usage is TRBV28 and J usage is TRBJ2-3; D is uncertain. This CDR3 comprises 11 residues. Germline assignment: CDR1 MDHEN and CDR2 SYDVKM. Trimming removed 3 bases from V and 6 bases from J, with 4 bases in between. CDR3 in DNA: TGTGCCAGCAGTTTCTATGATACGCAGTATTTT. Translation: CASSFYDTQYF.

This clonotype was found many times. The J gene is TRBJ1-5, the V gene TRBV7-2, with D hard to call. V was clipped by 1 base and J by 5 bases, with 6 bases between them. The CDR3 consists of 13 residues. Germline V gives CDR1 SGHTA, CDR2 FQGNSA. As DNA, the CDR3 is TGTGCCAGCAGCTTAGAGATAGATCAGCCCCAGCATTTT. Translation: CASSLEIDQPQHF.

The chain recombines TRBV19 with TRBJ2-1; D is possibly TRBD1 (6 bases). Germline CDR1 and CDR2: LNHDA and SQIVND (reference sequence). CDR3 length: 15 amino acids. The V end lost 1 base, the J end lost 7 bases, and 14 bases lay between the germline ends. The CDR3 DNA is TGTGCCAGTAGTATAGGACAGGTTGGTTTGAATGAGCAGTTCTTC. This codes for CASSIGQVGLNEQFF.

In its sample, this clonotype was seen a few times. V gene TRBV9 combines with J gene TRBJ2-7; 8 nucleotides line up with TRBD2. V was pared by 2 bases and J by 0 bases, with 7 bases of the junction left unmatched. The CDR3 spans 16 residues. The germline gives CDR1 SGDLS, CDR2 YYNGEE. In nucleotides, the CDR3 is TGTGCCAGCAGCGTTTCCGGGGGGACTAGCTCCTACGAGCAGTACTTC. Its translation is CASSVSGGTSSYEQYF. Filled out from reference TRBV9 and TRBJ2-7, the complete variable domain reads DSGVTQTPKHLITATGQRVTLRCSPRSGDLSVYWYQQSLDQGLQFLIQYYNGEERAKGNILERFSAQQFPDLHSELNLSSLELGDSALYFCASSVSGGTSSYEQYFGPGTRLTVT.

This chain joins TRBV27 and TRBJ2-4; 10 nucleotides align to TRBD1. CDR3 length: 14 amino acids. V shed 4 bases and J 8 bases; nucleotides not matched to a gene: 5. Germline CDR1 MNHEY, CDR2 SMNVEV (reference sequence). CDR3 sequence reads: CASSSGTGVDIQYF. For the CDR3, the DNA is TGTGCCAGCAGTTCCGGGACAGGGGTGGACATTCAGTACTTC.